This note documents a single T cell receptor beta chain sequence. Its antigen is not identified. The data originate from a study of CD8+CD57+ T cells in acquired aplastic anemia. Study-wide background: Sorted CD4+ plus CD8+ cells gave DNA averaging 3.2 ug.

It was genomic DNA that served as the template for profiling TCR beta VDJ and CDR3. One entry per CDR3 protein, called by TCRdb with MiXCR from the reads. Found here are hundreds of thousands of distinct CDR3 sequences, about two thirds of them singletons; the top ten hold 4%. The V gene's germline CDR1 is SGHTA and CDR2 FQGNSA. There are 14 residues in the CDR3. V dropped 1 base and J dropped 14 bases, with 20 bases sitting between them. Regarding the study as a whole: It was found that approximately 29 CD8+ CDR3 sequences were shared between patients and controls. The study found no significant CD8+ Simpson's diversity difference between patients and controls.

The sequence was obtained from a human donor in good health, serving as a control. The chain recombines TRBV7-2 with TRBJ1-1; no definite D call. The sequencing input was sorted CD4+, CD8+, or CD8+CD57+ T cells (not recorded which) from PBMCs. CDR3 nucleotide sequence: TGTGCCAGCAGCTTAGAACAAAAGAGAACCCAGGACTTCTTT. It is translated as CASSLEQKRTQDFF.